This TCR beta chain was sequenced during a study of blood T cell repertoires in COVID-19. For the study at large: T cells, B-cell-depleted T cells, or PBMCs supplied cDNA or gDNA.

This CDR3 spans 15 amino acids. CDR1 MDHEN and CDR2 SYDVKM come from the germline V gene. V lost 2 bases and J 0 bases, leaving 11 bases between the germline ends. Measured with immunoSEQ multiplex PCR; TCRdb has only the in-frame clones, and not every one. The sample shows around 250,000 clones, about four fifths of them seen only once. This receptor was identified in an elderly man with acute or convalescent COVID-19. The chain joins TRBV28 to TRBJ2-7, with a weak D call TRBD2 (5 bases). Sequencing was performed on peripheral blood. The CDR3 coding sequence is TGTGCCAGCAGTTTAACGGGATCAAGCTCCTACGAGCAGTACTTC. Amino acid sequence: CASSLTGSSSYEQYF.